This T cell receptor beta chain was sequenced during a study of CD8+ T cells in alopecia areata. Lesional scalp punch biopsies and peripheral blood came from alopecia areata patients. Sorted out of PBMCs were CD4+ T cells and CD8+ T cells. The CDR3 has 16 amino acids. Between the trimmed V and J ends, which lost 5 bases and 4 bases, there was a span of 20 bases. Per germline, CDR1 SGHAT and CDR2 FQDESV (reference sequence). The authors extracted RNA and reverse transcribed it into cDNA as the sequencing template. Sequencing was performed with immunoSEQ multiplex PCR; in TCRdb, only in-frame clones are kept and a portion is missing. The sample has 150,000 or so clones; 45% to 60% are singletons. The study, taken as a whole, reports: TCRs were shared less clearly across patients than in mice, possibly for HLA-related reasons. Greater clonality was observed in lesional scalp samples, especially alopecia totalis/universalis, versus normal scalp.

Of note for this clone: As yet, its antigen is unknown.

The sequence was obtained from a human donor with alopecia areata. Sequences were obtained from CD4+ T cells sorted from blood. The chain carries TRBV11-1 and TRBJ2-5, with a weak D call TRBD1 (6 bases). The DNA for the CDR3 is TGTGCCAGCAGCCTTGGGACATGGCAGGCGCGAGAGACCCAGTACTTC. Protein sequence: CASSLGTWQARETQYF.